The clone carrying this T cell receptor beta chain has only a few counts. Its antigen is unidentified. V was trimmed by 0 bases and J by 1 base, leaving 7 bases between them. The CDR3 has 14 amino acids. CDR1 and CDR2 from the germline V gene are SGHKS and YYEKEE (reference sequence). The protocol was immunoSEQ multiplex PCR, while the TCRdb copy is restricted to in-frame clones and leaves out a portion. The sample contains fewer than 200,000 clones, about 89% of which appear only once. The data belong to a study of cytomegalovirus exposure and HLA in healthy donors. About the research overall: The approximately 130 validation repertoires and the roughly 700 first-cohort repertoires shared a platform, a later analysis reported. Study-wide results and caveats: The tendency of first-cohort TCR clusters to co-occur in the 130 or so validation repertoires was identified by a subsequent analysis. Reports indicated that the classifier achieved high specificity and sensitivity in diagnosing cytomegalovirus status.

This rearrangement joins TRBV5-5 to TRBJ1-1; D is unresolved. This sequence was found in a man aged 30-40 years in good health and CMV-seropositive. Sequencing was carried out using PBMCs. DNA of the CDR3: TGTGCCAGCAGCTTGGCCTATAGGAACACTGAAGCTTTCTTT. It is translated as CASSLAYRNTEAFF.